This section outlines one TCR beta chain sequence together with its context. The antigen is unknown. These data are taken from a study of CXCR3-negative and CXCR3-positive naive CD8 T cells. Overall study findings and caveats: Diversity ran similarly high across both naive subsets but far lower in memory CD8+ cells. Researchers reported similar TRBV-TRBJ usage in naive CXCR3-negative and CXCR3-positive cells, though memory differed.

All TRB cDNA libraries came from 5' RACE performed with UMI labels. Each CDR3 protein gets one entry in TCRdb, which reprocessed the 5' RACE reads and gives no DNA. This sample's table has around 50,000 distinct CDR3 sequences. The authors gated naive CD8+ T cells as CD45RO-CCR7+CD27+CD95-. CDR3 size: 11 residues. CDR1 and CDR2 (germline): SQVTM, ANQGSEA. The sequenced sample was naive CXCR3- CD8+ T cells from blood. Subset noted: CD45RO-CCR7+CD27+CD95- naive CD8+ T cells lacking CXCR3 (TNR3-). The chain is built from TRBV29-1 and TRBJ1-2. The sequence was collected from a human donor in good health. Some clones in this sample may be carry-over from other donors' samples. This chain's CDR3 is CSATDPYGYTF. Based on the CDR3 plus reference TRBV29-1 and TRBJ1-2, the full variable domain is SAVISQKPSRDICQRGTSLTIQCQVDSQVTMMFWYRQQPGQSLTLIATANQGSEATYESGFVIDKFPISRPNLTFSTLTVSNMSPEDSSIYLCSATDPYGYTFGSGTRLTVV.